Presented here are 19 T cell receptor beta chains from one specimen sequenced in a study of T cell repertoires in cytomegalovirus infection. TCRdb fed the reads into MiXCR, producing one record per CDR3 protein. Of about 400,000 distinct CDR3 sequences in the sample, less than 20% were seen once. Sequencing was carried out using PBMCs. Source of these receptors: a human donor in good health (CMV status not recorded). Some clones in this sample may be carry-over from other donors' samples.

This clonotype was detected many times. The rearrangement uses TRBV7-2 and TRBJ2-7; D is uncertain. Trimming took 8 bases from V and 3 from J, leaving 8 bases between them. Germline CDR1 and CDR2: SGHTA and FQGNSA. The CDR3 extends over 11 amino acids. CDR3 sequence: CASSIRYEQYF. The CDR3 bases are TGTGCCAGCTCCATCCGCTACGAGCAGTACTTC.

There are many counts of this clonotype. This chain uses TRBV7-8 with TRBJ2-1; 9 positions agree with TRBD1. The germline V gene encodes CDR1 SGHVS and CDR2 FQNEAQ. This CDR3 is 14 amino acids long. Trimming removed 4 bases from V and 8 bases from J; junction bases left unmatched: 6. CDR3 sequence reads: CASSWTGDYDEQFF. The CDR3 bases are TGTGCCAGCAGCTGGACAGGGGATTATGATGAGCAGTTCTTC.

This clonotype was observed a few times. V usage is TRBV7-2 and J usage is TRBJ1-5; D is uncertain. This CDR3 has 15 amino acids. V was shortened by 3 bases and J by 2 bases, with 11 bases between the two germline ends. Germline CDR1 reads SGHTA; CDR2 reads FQGNSA. In DNA, the CDR3 is TGTGCCAGCAGCTTTAATAGGGTGGGCAATCAGCCCCAGCATTTT. Its translation is CASSFNRVGNQPQHF.

J is TRBJ2-7 and V is TRBV12-3 or TRBV12-4, with 8 bases that match TRBD2. CDR3 size: 14 residues. The ends lost 6 bases at V and 7 bases at J; junction bases unmatched: 11. DNA for the CDR3: TGTGCCAGCAGGGGAGCGGGGGCTTATGGAGAGCAGTACTTC. This gives the protein CASRGAGAYGEQYF.

The V call is TRBV19, the J call TRBJ1-5; no definite D call. The V gene lost 3 bases and the J gene lost 4 bases, with 13 bases spanning the gap. From germline, CDR1 is LNHDA and CDR2 SQIVND (reference sequence). The CDR3 has 15 amino acids. CDR3 in amino acids: CASSIGDSGNQPQHF. The CDR3 region has the DNA TGTGCCAGTAGTATTGGCGACTCGGGTAATCAGCCCCAGCATTTT.

A single count supports this clonotype. At one of its ends the junction is not consistent with the germline gene, which may arise from a read error. The J gene is TRBJ2-1, the V gene TRBV5-1; a possible D gene is TRBD1 (5 bases). From germline, CDR1 is SGHRS and CDR2 YFSETQ. This CDR3 contains 13 residues. CDR3 in amino acids: CTSSLDSYNEQFF. CDR3 bases: TGCACCAGCAGCCTCGACAGTTACAATGAGCAGTTCTTC.

The rearrangement links TRBV3-1 to TRBJ1-1; perhaps TRBD1 as D (5 bases). Trimming took off 3 bases at V and 4 bases at J, with 12 bases between the two ends. This CDR3 is 14 amino acids long. Germline V gene data show CDR1 as LGHDT and CDR2 as YNNKEL (reference sequence). CDR3: CASSHGGVSTEAFF. Written as DNA, the CDR3 is TGTGCCAGCAGCCATGGGGGGGTAAGCACTGAAGCTTTCTTT.

This CDR3 reads CASSSGTSGRRTDTQYF. As DNA, the CDR3 is TGTGCCAGCAGCTCTGGGACTAGCGGGAGGCGCACAGATACGCAGTATTTT. The gene calls are TRBV11-2 and TRBJ2-3, with 15 bases that match TRBD2. The trim removed 4 bases at V and 1 base at J, leaving 3 bases unmatched. Germline CDR1 and CDR2: SGHAT and FQNNGV. This CDR3 contains 17 residues.

This sequence joins TRBV2 and TRBJ1-5; a weak D match, TRBD1 (6 bases). The CDR3 contains 14 residues. The V gene lost 8 bases and the J gene lost 0 bases, with 11 bases spanning the gap. The germline V gene has CDR1 SNHLY and CDR2 FYNNEI. This CDR3 is CASCGQNSNQPQHF. The DNA of the CDR3 is TGTGCCAGCTGCGGACAGAATAGCAATCAGCCCCAGCATTTT.

The sample holds many counts of this clonotype. V and J are TRBV4-3 and TRBJ1-3; TRBD1 might be the D (6 bases). Germline assignment: CDR1 LGHNA and CDR2 YSLEER. CDR3 length equals 20 residues. The germline V and J ends were trimmed by 0 bases and 0 bases, with 21 bases remaining between them. CDR3 sequence (DNA): TGCGCCAGCAGCCAAGATTTTGGGGAGGACAGCCTTTTCTCTGGAAACACCATATATTTT. Translating it yields CASSQDFGEDSLFSGNTIYF.

This clonotype was seen at least ten times. The rearrangement links TRBV7-7 to TRBJ2-1; D may be TRBD2 (5 bases). The CDR3 length is 16 residues. The V end was cut by 5 bases, the J end by 3 bases, with 17 bases between. CDR1 is SSHAT and CDR2 is FNYEAQ in the germline V gene (reference sequence). The CDR3 is CASSPYPRTGYNEQFF. The DNA of the CDR3 is TGTGCCAGCAGCCCGTATCCGAGGACTGGCTACAATGAGCAGTTCTTC.

This clonotype came up a few times. The rearrangement uses TRBV5-1 and TRBJ2-5, with 9 bases that match TRBD2. The junction had 8 bases not matched to a gene; V was cut back by 4 bases and J by 7 bases. CDR1 and CDR2 from the germline V gene are SGHRS and YFSETQ. The CDR3 totals 14 residues. The chain's CDR3 is CASSSTSGLGTQYF. DNA for the CDR3: TGCGCCAGCAGCAGCACTAGCGGGTTAGGGACCCAGTACTTC. The full variable domain, in which reference TRBV5-1 and TRBJ2-5 provide the parts outside the CDR3, is KAGVTQTPRYLIKTRGQQVTLSCSPISGHRSVSWYQQTPGQGLQFLFEYFSETQRNKGNFPGRFSGRQFSNSRSEMNVSTLELGDSALYLCASSSTSGLGTQYFGPGTRLLVL.

This clonotype was observed at least ten times. The chain is built from TRBV2 and TRBJ2-4; D is unclear. The CDR3 sequence is 11 residues long. The V gene lost 7 bases and the J gene lost 8 bases, with 9 bases spanning the gap. CDR1 SNHLY and CDR2 FYNNEI come from the germline V gene. The CDR3 spells CASTVRDIQYF. The CDR3 DNA sequence: TGTGCCAGCACCGTACGGGACATTCAGTACTTC.

The chain uses TRBV11-2 and TRBJ2-5, with 7 bases aligning to TRBD2. The ends lost 3 bases at V and 10 bases at J; junction bases unmatched: 14. CDR1 and CDR2 (germline): SGHAT, FQNNGV. The CDR3 extends over 15 amino acids. As DNA, the CDR3 is TGTGCCAGCAGCTTTAGCCTAGCGGTAATGGGGGACCAGTACTTC. It encodes CASSFSLAVMGDQYF.

This chain links TRBV2 with TRBJ2-3; D is unresolved. The germline V gene has CDR1 SNHLY and CDR2 FYNNEI. Between the trimmed V and J ends, which lost 4 bases and 7 bases, there was a span of 6 bases. This CDR3 contains 11 residues. DNA of the CDR3: TGTGCCAGCAGTGGACAATATACGCAGTATTTT. This sequence encodes CASSGQYTQYF.

This clonotype has at least ten counts. The chain uses TRBV27 and TRBJ2-1; D gene unclear. The CDR3 contains 13 residues. Per the germline V gene, CDR1 is MNHEY and CDR2 is SMNVEV (reference sequence). V was pared by 8 bases and J by 8 bases, with 16 bases between. The CDR3 here is CASGTQFFDEQFF. The CDR3 DNA sequence: TGTGCCAGCGGAACCCAATTTTTCGATGAGCAGTTCTTC.

This clonotype was seen repeatedly, ten times or more. The CDR3 protein is CASTLTRDQPQHF. The CDR3 bases are TGTGCCAGCACCCTCACTCGAGATCAGCCCCAGCATTTT. V usage is TRBV28 and J usage is TRBJ1-5; D not certain. The CDR3 runs 13 residues. CDR1 and CDR2 (germline): MDHEN, SYDVKM. V was clipped by 7 bases and J by 5 bases, with 12 bases between them.

The chain uses TRBV20-1 and TRBJ2-1; 7 bases agree with TRBD2. The CDR3 covers 15 residues. From germline, CDR1 is DFQATT and CDR2 SNEGSKA (reference sequence). The V and J ends lost 3 bases and 8 bases, in that order; junction bases with no gene match: 13. CDR3 sequence: CSASSGLEFQDEQFF. The CDR3 coding sequence is TGCAGTGCTAGTTCCGGACTAGAGTTCCAGGATGAGCAGTTCTTC.

Regarding this clonotype: A single base separates this from a much larger clone, so it may be a read error. V is TRBV11-2 and J is TRBJ2-7; 7 bases line up with TRBD2. Trimming at V came to 5 bases and at J to 4 bases, leaving 14 bases not matched to a gene. Germline V gene sequence: CDR1 SGHAT, CDR2 FQNNGV. CDR3 size: 16 residues. The CDR3 nucleotides read TGTGCCAGCAGCCGCCTAGCGGAACCCGTCCCGTACGAGCAGTACTTC. It encodes CASSRLAEPVPYEQYF. The whole variable domain, remainder taken from reference TRBV11-2 and TRBJ2-7, is EAGVAQSPRYKIIEKRQSVAFWCNPISGHATLYWYQQILGQGPKLLIQFQNNGVVDDSQLPKDRFSAERLKGVDSTLKIQPAKLEDSAVYLCASSRLAEPVPYEQYFGPGTRLTVT.